A single sample is the source of the 5 T cell receptor beta chains below, sequenced in a study of T cell changes during pregnancy in multiple sclerosis. Sequenced by immunoSEQ multiplex PCR; TCRdb stores in-frame clones only, minus some. The sample has approximately 74,000 clones, over 80% seen once. Sequenced material: peripheral blood, taken before pregnancy. These receptors all come from a female donor with multiple sclerosis, enrolled in a pregnancy study.

The chain has TRBV5-1 and TRBJ1-1; 7 nucleotides align to TRBD1. The CDR3 spans 15 residues. Germline values: CDR1 SGHRS, CDR2 YFSETQ. The ends lost 4 bases at V and 7 bases at J; junction bases unmatched: 13. DNA of the CDR3: TGCGCCAGCAGCCTGGAGGGCCAGGGGGTAGGTGAAGCTTTCTTT. It codes for CASSLEGQGVGEAFF. Complete variable domain (other parts from reference TRBV5-1 and TRBJ1-1): KAGVTQTPRYLIKTRGQQVTLSCSPISGHRSVSWYQQTPGQGLQFLFEYFSETQRNKGNFPGRFSGRQFSNSRSEMNVSTLELGDSALYLCASSLEGQGVGEAFFGQGTRLTVV.

The chain uses TRBV10-3 and TRBJ2-2, with D possibly being TRBD1 (5 bases). In germline, CDR1 is ENHRY, CDR2 SYGVKD. The CDR3 totals 15 residues. Between the trimmed V and J ends, which lost 1 base and 2 bases, there was a span of 8 bases. DNA of the CDR3: TGTGCCATCAGTGAGTTTAGGGGAAACACCGGGGAGCTGTTTTTT. It specifies CAISEFRGNTGELFF.

The chain combines TRBV5-1 with TRBJ1-2, with D unresolved. CDR3 size: 15 residues. Germline CDR1 SGHRS, CDR2 YFSETQ. V was clipped by 2 bases and J by 0 bases, with 11 bases between them. CDR3 sequence reads: CASSLNGGSNYGYTF. As DNA, the CDR3 is TGCGCCAGCAGCTTAAACGGAGGTTCTAACTATGGCTACACCTTC. Combining the CDR3 with reference TRBV5-1 and TRBJ1-2 gives the whole variable domain KAGVTQTPRYLIKTRGQQVTLSCSPISGHRSVSWYQQTPGQGLQFLFEYFSETQRNKGNFPGRFSGRQFSNSRSEMNVSTLELGDSALYLCASSLNGGSNYGYTFGSGTRLTVV.

The chain carries TRBV7-9 and TRBJ2-5; 7 bases agree with TRBD2. The CDR3 spans 14 residues. CDR1 is SEHNR, CDR2 FQNEAQ, per germline (reference sequence). J was trimmed by 1 base and V by 4 bases; bases with no gene match: 3. The CDR3 region is CASSYGGSQETQYF. The CDR3 DNA reads as TGTGCCAGCAGCTACGGCGGGAGCCAAGAGACCCAGTACTTC.

This clone was detected a few times. The chain links TRBV9 to TRBJ1-2; 7 nucleotides align to TRBD1. With V trimmed by 3 bases and J by 7 bases, 3 bases remained unmatched. The CDR3 runs to 12 residues. CDR1 is SGDLS, CDR2 YYNGEE, per germline. Written as DNA, the CDR3 is TGTGCCAGCAGCGGACAGGGCGTTGGCTACACCTTC. Encoded protein: CASSGQGVGYTF. Full variable domain (remainder filled in from reference TRBV9 and TRBJ1-2): DSGVTQTPKHLITATGQRVTLRCSPRSGDLSVYWYQQSLDQGLQFLIQYYNGEERAKGNILERFSAQQFPDLHSELNLSSLELGDSALYFCASSGQGVGYTFGSGTRLTVV.